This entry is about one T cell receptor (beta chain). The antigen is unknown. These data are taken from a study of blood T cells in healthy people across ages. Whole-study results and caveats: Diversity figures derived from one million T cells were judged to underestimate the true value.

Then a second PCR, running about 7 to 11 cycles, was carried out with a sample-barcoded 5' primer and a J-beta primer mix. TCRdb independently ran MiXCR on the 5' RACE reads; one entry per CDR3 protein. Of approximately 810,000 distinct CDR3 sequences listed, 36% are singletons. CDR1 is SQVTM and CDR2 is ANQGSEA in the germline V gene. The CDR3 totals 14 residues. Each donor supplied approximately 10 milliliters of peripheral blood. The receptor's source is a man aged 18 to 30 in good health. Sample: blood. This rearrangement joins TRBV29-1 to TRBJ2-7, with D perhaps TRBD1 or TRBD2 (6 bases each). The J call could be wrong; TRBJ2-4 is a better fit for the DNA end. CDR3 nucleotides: TGCGGCGCCCGCTCAGGGGCCGGGGGAAACATTCAGTACTTC. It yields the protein CGARSGAGGNIQYF.